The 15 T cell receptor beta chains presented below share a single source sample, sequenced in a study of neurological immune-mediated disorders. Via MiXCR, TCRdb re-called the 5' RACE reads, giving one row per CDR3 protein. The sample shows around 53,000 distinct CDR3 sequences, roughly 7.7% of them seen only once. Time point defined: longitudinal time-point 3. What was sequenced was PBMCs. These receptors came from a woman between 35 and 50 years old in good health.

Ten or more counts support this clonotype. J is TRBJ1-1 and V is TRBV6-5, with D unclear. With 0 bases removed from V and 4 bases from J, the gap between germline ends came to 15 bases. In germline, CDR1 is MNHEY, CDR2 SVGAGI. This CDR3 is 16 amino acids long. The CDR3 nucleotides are TGTGCCAGCAGTTACTCTCAGGTACGGCCCGGCACTGAAGCTTTCTTT. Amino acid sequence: CASSYSQVRPGTEAFF.

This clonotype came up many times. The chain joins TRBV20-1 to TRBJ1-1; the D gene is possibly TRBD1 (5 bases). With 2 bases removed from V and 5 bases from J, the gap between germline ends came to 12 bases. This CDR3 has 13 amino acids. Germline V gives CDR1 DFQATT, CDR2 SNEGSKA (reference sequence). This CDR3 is CSARWGEGTEAFF. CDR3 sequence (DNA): TGCAGTGCTAGATGGGGGGAGGGAACTGAAGCTTTCTTT.

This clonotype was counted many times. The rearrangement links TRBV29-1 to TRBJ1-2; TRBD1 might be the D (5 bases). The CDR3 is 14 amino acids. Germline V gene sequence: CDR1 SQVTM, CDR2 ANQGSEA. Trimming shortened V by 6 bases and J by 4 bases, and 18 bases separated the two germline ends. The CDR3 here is CSVSGTAAFYGYTF. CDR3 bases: TGCAGCGTCTCGGGGACGGCCGCCTTCTATGGCTACACCTTC.

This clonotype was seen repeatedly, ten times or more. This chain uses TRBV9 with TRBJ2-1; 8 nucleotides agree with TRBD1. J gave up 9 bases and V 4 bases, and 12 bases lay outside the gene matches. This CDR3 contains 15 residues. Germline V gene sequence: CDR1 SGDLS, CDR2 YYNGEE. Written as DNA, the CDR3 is TGTGCCAGCAGCCCGAGGGGGCAGGGGGCTAGTGAGCAGTTCTTC. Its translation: CASSPRGQGASEQFF.

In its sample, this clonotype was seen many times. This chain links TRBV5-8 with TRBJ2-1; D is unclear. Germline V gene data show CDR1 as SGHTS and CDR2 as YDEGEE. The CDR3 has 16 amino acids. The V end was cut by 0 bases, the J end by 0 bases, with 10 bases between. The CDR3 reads CASSLDRFYSYNEQFF. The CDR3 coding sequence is TGTGCCAGCAGCTTGGACCGATTCTACTCCTACAATGAGCAGTTCTTC.

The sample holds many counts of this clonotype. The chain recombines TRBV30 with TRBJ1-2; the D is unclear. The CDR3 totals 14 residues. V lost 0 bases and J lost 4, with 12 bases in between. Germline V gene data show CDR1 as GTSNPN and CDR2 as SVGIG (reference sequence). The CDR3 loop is CAWSVTAFGYGYTF. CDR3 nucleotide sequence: TGTGCCTGGAGTGTAACGGCCTTCGGCTATGGCTACACCTTC.

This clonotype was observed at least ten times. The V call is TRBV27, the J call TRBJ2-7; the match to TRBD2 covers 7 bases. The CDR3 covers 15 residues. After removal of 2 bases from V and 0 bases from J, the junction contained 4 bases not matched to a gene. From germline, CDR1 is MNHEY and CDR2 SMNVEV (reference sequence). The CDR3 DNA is TGTGCCAGCAGTTTAATGCGGGGGAGCTCCTACGAGCAGTACTTC. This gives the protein CASSLMRGSSYEQYF.

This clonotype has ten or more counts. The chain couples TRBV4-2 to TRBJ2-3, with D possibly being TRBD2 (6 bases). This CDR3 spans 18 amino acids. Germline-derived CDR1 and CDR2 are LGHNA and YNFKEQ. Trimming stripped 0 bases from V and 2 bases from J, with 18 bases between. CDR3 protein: CASSQDIGGRWITDTQYF. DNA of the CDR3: TGTGCCAGCAGCCAAGATATAGGAGGGAGGTGGATCACAGATACGCAGTATTTT.

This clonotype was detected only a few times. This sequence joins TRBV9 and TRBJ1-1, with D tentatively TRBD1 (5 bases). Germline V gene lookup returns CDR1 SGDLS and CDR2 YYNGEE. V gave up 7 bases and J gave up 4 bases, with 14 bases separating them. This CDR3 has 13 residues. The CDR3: CASGGAPGTEAFF. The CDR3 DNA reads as TGTGCCAGCGGGGGAGCGCCGGGCACTGAAGCTTTCTTT.

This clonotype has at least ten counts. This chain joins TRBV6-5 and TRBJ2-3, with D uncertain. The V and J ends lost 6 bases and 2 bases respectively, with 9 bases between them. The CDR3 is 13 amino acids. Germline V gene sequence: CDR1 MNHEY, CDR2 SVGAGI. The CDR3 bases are TGTGCCAGCAGCCCACAATTCACAGATACGCAGTATTTT. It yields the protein CASSPQFTDTQYF.

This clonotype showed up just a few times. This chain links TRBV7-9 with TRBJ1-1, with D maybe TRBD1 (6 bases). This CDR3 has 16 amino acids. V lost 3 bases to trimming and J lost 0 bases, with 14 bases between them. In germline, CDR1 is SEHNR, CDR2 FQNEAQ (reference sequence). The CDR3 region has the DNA TGTGCCAGCAGCTTCTTCCTGGGGGCTGTGAACACTGAAGCTTTCTTT. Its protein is CASSFFLGAVNTEAFF.

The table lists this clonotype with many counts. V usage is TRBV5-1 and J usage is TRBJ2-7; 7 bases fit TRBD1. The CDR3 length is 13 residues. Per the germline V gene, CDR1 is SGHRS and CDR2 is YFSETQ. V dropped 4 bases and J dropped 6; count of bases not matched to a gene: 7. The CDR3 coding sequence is TGCGCCAGCAGCCGCGACAGGGATGGCGAGCAGTACTTC. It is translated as CASSRDRDGEQYF. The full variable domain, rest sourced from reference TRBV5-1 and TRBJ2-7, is KAGVTQTPRYLIKTRGQQVTLSCSPISGHRSVSWYQQTPGQGLQFLFEYFSETQRNKGNFPGRFSGRQFSNSRSEMNVSTLELGDSALYLCASSRDRDGEQYFGPGTRLTVT.

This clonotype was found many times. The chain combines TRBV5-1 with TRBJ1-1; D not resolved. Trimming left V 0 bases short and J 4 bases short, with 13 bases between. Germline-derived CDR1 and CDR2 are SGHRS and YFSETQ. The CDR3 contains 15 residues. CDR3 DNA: TGCGCCAGCAGCTTGGTGCCCCAAGTTGGCACTGAAGCTTTCTTT. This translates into CASSLVPQVGTEAFF.

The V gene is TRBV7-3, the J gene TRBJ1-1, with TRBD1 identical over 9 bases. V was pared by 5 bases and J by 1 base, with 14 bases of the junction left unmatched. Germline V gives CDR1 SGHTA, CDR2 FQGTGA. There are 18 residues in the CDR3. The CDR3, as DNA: TGTGCCAGCAGCCACCTTGGGGACAGGGAACTGGGGAACACTGAAGCTTTCTTT. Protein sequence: CASSHLGDRELGNTEAFF.

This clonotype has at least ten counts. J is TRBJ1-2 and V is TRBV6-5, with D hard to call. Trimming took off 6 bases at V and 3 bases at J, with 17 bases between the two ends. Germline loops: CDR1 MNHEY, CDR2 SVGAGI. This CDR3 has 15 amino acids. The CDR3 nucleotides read TGTGCCAGCAGGCTCGCGGAGGGCGCGGACTATGGCTACACCTTC. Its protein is CASRLAEGADYGYTF.